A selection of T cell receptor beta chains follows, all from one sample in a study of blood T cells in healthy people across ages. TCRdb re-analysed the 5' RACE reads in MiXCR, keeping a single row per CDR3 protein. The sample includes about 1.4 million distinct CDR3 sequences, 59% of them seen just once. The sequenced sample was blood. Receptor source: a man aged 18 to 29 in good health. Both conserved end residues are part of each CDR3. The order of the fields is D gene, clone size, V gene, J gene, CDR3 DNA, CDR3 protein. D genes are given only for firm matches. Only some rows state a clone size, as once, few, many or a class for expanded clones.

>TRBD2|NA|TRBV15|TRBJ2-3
TGTGCCGCATCCTTCCATCGGGAGGGGGGGTTAGATACGCAGTATTTT
CAASFHREGGLDTQYF
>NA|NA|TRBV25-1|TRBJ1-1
TGTGCCAGCAGTGACCTGACAGGTCCTGCTTTCTTT
CASSDLTGPAFF
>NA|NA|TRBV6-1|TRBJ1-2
TGTGCCAGCAGTGTTCTGATTAACTATGGCTACACCTTC
CASSVLINYGYTF
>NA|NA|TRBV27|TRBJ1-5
TGTGCCAGCAGTTTATCGTATAGGGTTGATCAGCCCCAGCATTTT
CASSLSYRVDQPQHF
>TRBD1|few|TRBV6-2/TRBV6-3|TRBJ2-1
TGTGCCAGCAGTTCCACAGGGGGCGGCTACAATGAGCAGTTCTTC
CASSSTGGGYNEQFF
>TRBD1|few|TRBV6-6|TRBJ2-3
TGTGCCAGCAGCTCGGCCGACAGGGACACAGATACGCAGTATTTT
CASSSADRDTDTQYF
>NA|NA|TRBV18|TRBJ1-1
TGTGCCAGCTCACCAACAGGGCCTGAAGCTTTCTTT
CASSPTGPEAFF
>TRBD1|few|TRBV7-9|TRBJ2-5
TGTGCCAGCAGCTTAGCGACAGGGGTCGGGAAGACCCAGTACTTC
CASSLATGVGKTQYF
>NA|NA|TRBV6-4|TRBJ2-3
TGTGCCAGCAGCTCGACGGCAGGGGGCACAGATACGCAGTATTTT
CASSSTAGGTDTQYF
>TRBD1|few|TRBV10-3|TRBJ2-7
TGTGCCATCGGGGGACAGAGGTATCCCCCGAGCTCCTACGAGCAGTACTTC
CAIGGQRYPPSSYEQYF
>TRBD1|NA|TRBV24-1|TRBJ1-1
TGTGCCACCAGCTCCCCCGGACAGGGTAGTGGTACTGAAGCTTTCTTT
CATSSPGQGSGTEAFF
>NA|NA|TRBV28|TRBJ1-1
TGTGCCAGCCAGAAAATGAACACTGAAGCTTTCTTT
CASQKMNTEAFF
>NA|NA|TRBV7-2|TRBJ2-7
TGTGCCAGCAGCAAAAACGGGGTGGCCCAGTACTTC
CASSKNGVAQYF
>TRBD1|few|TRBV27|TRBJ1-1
TGTGCCAGCAGTAGATACAGGGGGTATACTGAAGCTTTCTTT
CASSRYRGYTEAFF
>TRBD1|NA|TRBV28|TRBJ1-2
TGTGCCAGCAGTTTATTTGGCATCCGCGGACAGGGGCGAGATAACTATGGCTACACCTTC
CASSLFGIRGQGRDNYGYTF
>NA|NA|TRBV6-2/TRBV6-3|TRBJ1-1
TGTGCCACCTCGACAGTCGTGAACACTGAAGCTTTCTTT
CATSTVVNTEAFF
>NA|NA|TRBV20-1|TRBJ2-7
TGCAGTGCTGTGACAGATGATCCTGGGTCCTACGAGCAGTACTTC
CSAVTDDPGSYEQYF
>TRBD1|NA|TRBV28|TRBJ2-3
TGTGCCAGCAGTCCAGAGACAGGGGGTAGCACAGATACGCAGTATTTT
CASSPETGGSTDTQYF
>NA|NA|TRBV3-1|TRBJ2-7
TGTGCCAGCAGCCCACTTCTGACCAGAGACTACGAGCAGTACTTC
CASSPLLTRDYEQYF
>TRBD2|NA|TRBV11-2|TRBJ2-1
TGTGCCAGCAGCTTAGAGGGACTAGCGGTTGGTGAGCAGTTCTTC
CASSLEGLAVGEQFF
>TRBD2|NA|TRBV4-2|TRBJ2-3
TGTGCCAGCAGCCAAGAGGGGACTAGCGGGGGGCAGCATAAATTAATTGCTAGCACAGATACGCAGTATTTT
CASSQEGTSGGQHKLIASTDTQYF
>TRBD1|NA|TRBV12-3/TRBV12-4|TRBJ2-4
TGTGCCAGCAGCCCGGACAGGGGGGACAAAAACATTCAGTACTTC
CASSPDRGDKNIQYF
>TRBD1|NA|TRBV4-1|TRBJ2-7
TGCGCCAGCAGCCAGGGACAGGTTGGTTTAGAGAAGTACTTC
CASSQGQVGLEKYF
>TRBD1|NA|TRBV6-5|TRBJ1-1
TGTGCCAGCAGTTACTCCCGTTCGACAGGGGAAGCTTTCTTT
CASSYSRSTGEAFF
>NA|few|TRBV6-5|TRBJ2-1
TGTGCCAGCAGTTACTCGGATTGGGATAGCTCCTACAATGAGCAGTTCTTC
CASSYSDWDSSYNEQFF
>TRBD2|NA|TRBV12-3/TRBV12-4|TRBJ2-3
TGTGCCAGCAGTCCCGGGACTAGAAGAGATACGCAGTATTTT
CASSPGTRRDTQYF
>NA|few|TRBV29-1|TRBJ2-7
TGCAGCGTTGAAGATGGTGCCAGGCCTACCTACGAGCAGTACTTC
CSVEDGARPTYEQYF
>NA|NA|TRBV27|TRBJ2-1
TGTGCCAGCAGTACTACCAATGAGCAGTTCTTC
CASSTTNEQFF